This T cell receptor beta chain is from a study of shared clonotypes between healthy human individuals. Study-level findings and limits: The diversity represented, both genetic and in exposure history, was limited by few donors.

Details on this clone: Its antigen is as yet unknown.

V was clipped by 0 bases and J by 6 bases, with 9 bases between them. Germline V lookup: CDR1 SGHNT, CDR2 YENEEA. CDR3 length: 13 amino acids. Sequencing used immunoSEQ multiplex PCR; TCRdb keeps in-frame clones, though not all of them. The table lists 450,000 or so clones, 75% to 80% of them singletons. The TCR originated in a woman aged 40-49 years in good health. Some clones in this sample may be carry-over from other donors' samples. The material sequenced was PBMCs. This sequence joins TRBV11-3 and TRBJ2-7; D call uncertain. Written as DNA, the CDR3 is TGTGCCAGCAGCTTAGATCTTACAGCCGAGCAGTACTTC. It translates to CASSLDLTAEQYF.